The 25 T cell receptor beta chains reported below all come from one sample, sequenced in a study of CD8 T cells in Susac syndrome. With random hexamers, roughly 0.45 to 1 ug RNA was reverse transcribed. TCRdb passed the immunoSEQ multiplex PCR reads through MiXCR, listing each CDR3 protein once. Of about 160,000 distinct CDR3 sequences listed, roughly 94% were seen once; the top ten hold about 0.073%. Sequencing was performed on CD4+ T cells from PBMCs. These receptors all stem from a human donor in good health.

The rearrangement joins TRBV29-1 to TRBJ2-7; TRBD1 matches 9 bases. The J segment lost 5 bases and the V segment lost 7 bases, leaving 9 bases of the junction unmatched. Germline CDR1 reads SQVTM; CDR2 reads ANQGSEA. The CDR3 length is 13 residues. The chain's CDR3 is CSASDRGGHEQYF. DNA for the CDR3: TGCAGCGCCTCGGACAGGGGAGGCCACGAGCAGTACTTC.

This clonotype was seen only once. The chain carries TRBV3-1 and TRBJ1-1; TRBD1 is a possible D gene (5 bases). This CDR3 is built from 13 residues. Trimming pared 4 bases from V and 13 bases from J, leaving 19 bases between. The V gene's germline CDR1 is LGHDT and CDR2 YNNKEL (reference sequence). The CDR3 DNA follows: TGTGCCAGCAGCCTCGGCAGGGCCCTGAGAGTTTTCTTT. Its translation: CASSLGRALRVFF.

This clonotype was observed a single time. The chain carries TRBV6-2 or TRBV6-3 and TRBJ1-1; 7 nucleotides match TRBD1. The length of the CDR3 is 14 residues. J lost 6 bases, V lost 6 bases, and 10 bases had no gene match. Looked up from germline, CDR1 is MNHEY and CDR2 is SVGEGT. In nucleotides, the CDR3 is TGTGCCAGCAGGGCCGGGACAGCCGGGGCTGAAGCTTTCTTT. It translates to CASRAGTAGAEAFF.

V usage is TRBV30 and J usage is TRBJ1-3, with D unclear. Trimming removed 0 bases from V and 6 bases from J, with 12 bases in between. The CDR3 has 14 residues. CDR1 and CDR2 (germline): GTSNPN, SVGIG (reference sequence). The CDR3 sequence is CAWSVPGLENTIYF. Written as DNA, the CDR3 is TGTGCCTGGAGTGTACCGGGCCTGGAAAACACCATATATTTT.

The count of this clonotype is one. The J gene is TRBJ1-1, the V gene TRBV6-2 or TRBV6-3; TRBD1 is a possible D gene (5 bases). The CDR3 length is 13 residues. The germline V gene has CDR1 MNHEY and CDR2 SVGEGT. Trimming shortened V by 8 bases and J by 3 bases, and 13 bases separated the two germline ends. In nucleotides, the CDR3 is TGTGCCAGCTTACCCTGGGACCACACTGAAGCTTTCTTT. It is translated as CASLPWDHTEAFF.

The chain is built from TRBV7-2 and TRBJ2-2; unclear D gene. V lost 5 bases, J lost 7 bases, and 14 bases lay in between. This CDR3 is built from 14 residues. Per germline, CDR1 SGHTA and CDR2 FQGNSA. DNA for the CDR3: TGTGCCAGCAGCCCCACCGTCCTGGTCGGGGAGCTGTTTTTT. This encodes CASSPTVLVGELFF.

The chain uses TRBV5-1 and TRBJ2-1, with a tentative D call TRBD2 (5 bases). This CDR3 has 14 residues. In germline, CDR1 is SGHRS, CDR2 YFSETQ. Trimming removed 4 bases at V and 5 bases at J, with 13 bases between. As DNA, the CDR3 is TGCGCCAGCAGCCGTTACATCGGGGACAATGAGCAGTTCTTC. Encoded protein: CASSRYIGDNEQFF.

The rearrangement links TRBV29-1 to TRBJ1-2, with D perhaps matching TRBD1 (5 bases). Germline CDR1 SQVTM, CDR2 ANQGSEA. V lost 0 bases and J 4 bases, leaving 9 bases between the germline ends. The CDR3 runs 13 residues. CDR3 amino acids: CSVEEPGGYGYTF. The DNA for the CDR3 is TGCAGCGTTGAAGAACCGGGGGGCTATGGCTACACCTTC.

The J gene is TRBJ1-1, the V gene TRBV5-1, with 8 nucleotides matching TRBD1. CDR1 and CDR2 from the germline V gene are SGHRS and YFSETQ. The junction had 6 bases not matched to a gene; V was cut back by 4 bases and J by 4 bases. The length of the CDR3 is 14 residues. The CDR3 region is CASSPGGEGTEAFF. As DNA, the CDR3 is TGCGCCAGCAGCCCAGGGGGCGAAGGCACTGAAGCTTTCTTT.

This rearrangement joins TRBV7-9 to TRBJ2-1; TRBD1 matches at 8 bases. After removal of 5 bases from V and 6 bases from J, the junction contained 6 bases not matched to a gene. CDR3 size: 14 residues. Germline V gene lookup returns CDR1 SEHNR and CDR2 FQNEAQ (reference sequence). The CDR3, as DNA: TGTGCCAGCAGCCTACAGGGGGGTAGCAATGAGCAGTTCTTC. The encoded protein is CASSLQGGSNEQFF.

This clonotype was seen only once. This sequence joins TRBV12-3 or TRBV12-4 and TRBJ2-5; D might be TRBD2 (6 bases). This CDR3 is 15 amino acids long. V lost 6 bases, J lost 5 bases, and 19 bases lay in between. As DNA, the CDR3 is TGTGCCAGCAGGGAATCCGGGACTCTCCGCGAGACCCAGTACTTC. Translated, it gives CASRESGTLRETQYF.

The rearrangement links TRBV2 to TRBJ2-3, with unresolved D. The CDR3 totals 14 residues. V lost 6 bases to trimming and J lost 7 bases, with 17 bases between them. Germline lookup yields CDR1 SNHLY and CDR2 FYNNEI. The DNA for the CDR3 is TGTGCCAGCAGCCTCGATGCGTCCTCAAATACGCAGTATTTT. Protein: CASSLDASSNTQYF.

This clonotype was seen a handful of times. The gene calls are TRBV29-1 and TRBJ1-5; D is ambiguous. V was trimmed by 5 bases and J by 0 bases, leaving 8 bases between them. Germline assignment: CDR1 SQVTM and CDR2 ANQGSEA. The CDR3 is 13 residues long. The CDR3 protein is CSVLLASNQPQHF. Written as DNA, the CDR3 is TGCAGCGTTTTACTTGCTAGCAATCAGCCCCAGCATTTT.

V and J are TRBV18 and TRBJ2-4; 8 bases are shared with TRBD1. Losses at the gene ends were 4 bases for V and 7 bases for J; bases not matched to a gene: 0. Germline loops: CDR1 KGHSH, CDR2 LQKENI. CDR3 size: 12 residues. CDR3 in amino acids: CASSRQGNIQYF. For the CDR3, the DNA is TGTGCCAGCTCACGACAGGGGAACATTCAGTACTTC. Using reference TRBV18 and TRBJ2-4 for the parts outside the CDR3, the full variable domain is NAGVMQNPRHLVRRRGQEARLRCSPMKGHSHVYWYRQLPEEGLKFMVYLQKENIIDESGMPKERFSAEFPKEGPSILRIQQVVRGDSAAYFCASSRQGNIQYFGAGTRLSVL.

The chain combines TRBV6-2 or TRBV6-3 with TRBJ1-5; 8 bases agree with TRBD1. Germline CDR1 reads MNHEY; CDR2 reads SVGEGT. J was trimmed by 2 bases and V by 6 bases; bases with no gene match: 6. The CDR3 runs 15 residues. The CDR3 protein is CASRSGGPGNQPQHF. The CDR3 region has the DNA TGTGCCAGCAGATCAGGGGGCCCGGGCAATCAGCCCCAGCATTTT.

This clonotype was observed a single time. The rearrangement joins TRBV9 to TRBJ2-2; D remains ambiguous. Germline CDR1 is SGDLS and CDR2 is YYNGEE. Trimming cost V 0 bases and J 2 bases, with 8 bases left between them. CDR3 size: 15 residues. CDR3 nucleotide sequence: TGTGCCAGCAGCGTAGCTACGGGCAACACCGGGGAGCTGTTTTTT. Translation gives CASSVATGNTGELFF. The whole variable domain, remainder taken from reference TRBV9 and TRBJ2-2, is DSGVTQTPKHLITATGQRVTLRCSPRSGDLSVYWYQQSLDQGLQFLIQYYNGEERAKGNILERFSAQQFPDLHSELNLSSLELGDSALYFCASSVATGNTGELFFGEGSRLTVL.

The chain is built from TRBV10-3 and TRBJ1-1, with D unclear. The germline V and J ends were trimmed by 5 bases and 12 bases, with 13 bases remaining between them. CDR1 ENHRY and CDR2 SYGVKD come from the germline V gene. This CDR3 contains 11 residues. The CDR3 loop reads CAISNGIGSFF. CDR3 DNA sequence: TGTGCCATCAGTAACGGGATTGGGTCTTTCTTT.

The chain employs TRBV7-2 and TRBJ1-1; D might be TRBD1 (5 bases). From germline, CDR1 is SGHTA and CDR2 FQGNSA. The germline V and J ends were trimmed by 5 bases and 3 bases, with 13 bases remaining between them. This CDR3 contains 14 residues. The CDR3 sequence: CASSPRGGDTEAFF. The CDR3 DNA reads TGTGCCAGCAGCCCCCGGGGCGGTGACACTGAAGCTTTCTTT.

This sequence joins TRBV5-4 and TRBJ2-3; D may be TRBD2 (6 bases). With 7 bases removed from V and 5 bases from J, the gap between germline ends came to 14 bases. This CDR3 is built from 13 residues. Germline V gene lookup returns CDR1 SGHNT and CDR2 YYREEE (reference sequence). CDR3 in DNA: TGTGCCAGCTCTGCGCGGGGAGGAGATACGCAGTATTTT. Its protein product is CASSARGGDTQYF.

The chain has TRBV20-1 and TRBJ1-3; a weak D match, TRBD1 (5 bases). The V gene lost 6 bases and the J gene lost 6 bases, with 9 bases spanning the gap. The CDR3 has 11 residues. Germline CDR1 is DFQATT and CDR2 is SNEGSKA (reference sequence). CDR3 residues: CSARVENTIYF. The CDR3 DNA reads TGCAGTGCCAGGGTGGAAAACACCATATATTTT.

The chain has TRBV5-5 and TRBJ2-7; 7 positions agree with TRBD2. Trimming took 1 base from V and 12 from J; bases not matched to a gene: 13. Per germline, CDR1 SGHKS and CDR2 YYEKEE (reference sequence). This CDR3 spans 14 amino acids. CDR3 region: CASSLQGAPSGGYF. The CDR3 DNA follows: TGTGCCAGCAGCTTGCAGGGAGCACCATCGGGAGGGTACTTC.

V and J are TRBV24-1 and TRBJ2-2; 13 nucleotides match TRBD2. The V gene end was trimmed by 9 bases and the J gene end by 5 bases; junction bases not matched to a gene: 5. The CDR3 is made up of 15 amino acids. CDR1 KGHDR and CDR2 SFDVKD come from the germline V gene. This CDR3 is CATRTSGRGTGELFF. In DNA form, the CDR3 reads TGTGCCACCCGGACTAGCGGGAGAGGGACCGGGGAGCTGTTTTTT.

The chain employs TRBV27 and TRBJ1-5; 7 bases align to TRBD1. The CDR3 consists of 16 residues. Losses at the gene ends were 3 bases for V and 4 bases for J; bases not matched to a gene: 9. CDR1 and CDR2 (germline): MNHEY, SMNVEV (reference sequence). CDR3 sequence (DNA): TGTGCCAGCAGTTTTCCGACAGGGTTTATGAATCAGCCCCAGCATTTT. Its protein is CASSFPTGFMNQPQHF.

This clonotype was detected only once. CDR3 DNA sequence: TGTGCCAGCAGCTTAGTTGAGGGGGCGGCTACTGGCTACACCTTC. As protein: CASSLVEGAATGYTF. The genes are TRBV7-9 and TRBJ1-2, with 7 positions matching TRBD1. Germline V CDR1 and CDR2: SEHNR, FQNEAQ (reference sequence). The CDR3 extends over 15 amino acids. With V trimmed by 1 base and J by 7 bases, 9 bases remained unmatched.

The chain's CDR3 is CASSYGNRGTQYF. The CDR3 region has the DNA TGTGCCAGCAGTTACGGGAATCGGGGGACCCAGTACTTC. This chain connects TRBV6-2 or TRBV6-3 to TRBJ2-5, with D possibly TRBD2 on 5 matching bases. Per the germline V gene, CDR1 is MNHEY and CDR2 is SVGEGT. V lost 2 bases and J 7 bases, leaving 11 bases between the germline ends. The CDR3 has 13 residues.